The entry below describes one T cell receptor beta chain. Which antigen it targets is not known. The input lacks base qualities; no much larger clone sits a single base away. These data are taken from a study of blood T cell repertoires in COVID-19 (dated by TCRdb to about 2020). Regarding the complete study: Samples covering the acute and convalescent phases of COVID-19 were provided by collaborators in the United States, Italy and Spain. The repertoires were made available in a free public database intended to serve as a resource for research on the immune response to SARS-CoV-2. Subjects who had been exposed to COVID-19, were actively infected with it, or had recovered from it provided the deeply sampled blood TCRbeta repertoires that made up the dataset. The material from the prospective study consisted of cDNA or gDNA derived from T cells, B-cell-depleted T cells, or PBMCs. The sample metadata nearly always contained a de-identified subject ID, COVID-19 status, age in years and sex. The samples were drawn from the first 160 participants of the ongoing ImmuneRACE study and from some 1,300 subjects provided by 6 global collaborators. HLA class I and class II types, where available, came from metadata supplied by the sample provider rather than from assay-based typing.

Summary of the overall study and its limitations: Clinical and demographic metadata were provided uncurated, with the amount varying by source and participant.

Each collaborating institution followed its own protocols to collect whole blood in K2EDTA tubes. For TCRbeta analysis, collaborators shipped samples as frozen whole blood, isolated PBMCs, or DNA extracted from either of those sample types. TCRbeta CDR3 regions were amplified from genomic DNA using the immunoSEQ Assay, a bias-controlled multiplex PCR. On the study's bioinformatics: Nucleated cell counts per sample were estimated from amplification of reference gene primers within the assay. Sequence reads were collapsed and filtered to measure the absolute abundance of every unique TCRbeta CDR3 rearrangement. Productive Simpson clonality was computed per sample as the square root of Simpson's diversity index over productive rearrangements. Held by TCRdb, this immuneACCESS table contains in-frame sequences only and omits some clones. Under half of the omission traces to an unresolved V gene where checked; the cause of the rest is unknown. The V and J calls and the clone size are those of that table, but D and trimming were determined from the DNA. The sample table shows approximately 210,000 clones, and around 90% are seen once. The top ten clonotypes cover about 1.8% of the sample.

Trimmed from V: 4 bases; trimmed from J: 0 bases; junction bases lacking a gene match: 12. The CDR3 sequence holds 18 residues, the cysteine and phenylalanine included. Only CDR3 DNA is held: 54 bases, read in frame from base 1. CDR1 SGHRS and CDR2 YFSETQ are derived from the germline V gene. The rearrangement combines TRBV5-1 with TRBJ2-7, with TRBD2 identical over 11 junction bases. The clonotype originates from a man aged 70-80 years with acute or convalescent COVID-19. The specimen was peripheral blood. The nucleotide sequence reads as follows: TGCGCCAGCAGCCCGACACTGGGGGGACTAGCGGTCTCCTACGAGCAGTACTTC. It is translated as CASSPTLGGLAVSYEQYF.